This TCR beta chain was documented in a study of cytomegalovirus exposure and HLA in healthy donors. Whole-study results and caveats: Reportedly, fewer N-insertions than the approximately 650-donor mean appeared in an Asian-associated ancestry cluster in a later analysis. Earlier analysis yielded a pattern in which most TCR beta V segments were productive about 90% or about 30% of the time.

V lost 5 bases and J 4 bases, leaving 14 bases between the germline ends. The CDR3 is 14 residues long. Germline-derived CDR1 and CDR2 are SEHNR and FQNEAQ (reference sequence). In the PCR, 60 Vbeta and 13 Jbeta primers were used. Repertoires were generated with immunoSEQ multiplex PCR, while TCRdb's copy carries only in-frame clones and drops some. This table holds 100,000 to 150,000 clones. About this clone: Its target is unknown.

The receptor's source is a young man in good health and CMV-seronegative. Source material: PBMCs. The J gene is TRBJ1-2, the V gene TRBV7-9; no clear D. The CDR3 spells CASSPRAWGYGYTF. CDR3 DNA sequence: TGTGCCAGCAGCCCGAGGGCTTGGGGCTATGGCTACACCTTC.